The sequence of this TCR beta chain was determined in a study of blood T cell repertoires in COVID-19. About the research overall: Sites across the United States, Italy and Spain contributed samples from acute and convalescent COVID-19. Sources were T cells, B-cell-depleted T cells, or PBMCs; the material itself was cDNA or gDNA.

In the original processing: From reference gene primer amplification, estimates of nucleated cell counts were derived. Clones were sequenced by immunoSEQ multiplex PCR, and TCRdb holds only the in-frame ones, with some missing. V, J and clone size are taken as reported in that table, and D and trimming were inferred from the DNA itself. The data hold 120,000 or so clones, with over 75% observed a single time. The CDR3 loop spans 15 amino acids. V was pared by 3 bases and J by 7 bases, with 15 bases between. From germline, CDR1 is KGHSH and CDR2 LQKENI. The chain couples TRBV18 to TRBJ1-4; D call uncertain. The sequence came from a woman aged 55-75 years with acute or convalescent COVID-19. The sequencing input was peripheral blood. The CDR3 loop reads CASSPLGRKGEKLFF. DNA of the CDR3: TGTGCCAGCTCACCTCTGGGGAGGAAGGGTGAAAAACTGTTTTTT. The whole variable domain, remainder taken from reference TRBV18 and TRBJ1-4, is NAGVMQNPRHLVRRRGQEARLRCSPMKGHSHVYWYRQLPEEGLKFMVYLQKENIIDESGMPKERFSAEFPKEGPSILRIQQVVRGDSAAYFCASSPLGRKGEKLFFGSGTQLSVL.